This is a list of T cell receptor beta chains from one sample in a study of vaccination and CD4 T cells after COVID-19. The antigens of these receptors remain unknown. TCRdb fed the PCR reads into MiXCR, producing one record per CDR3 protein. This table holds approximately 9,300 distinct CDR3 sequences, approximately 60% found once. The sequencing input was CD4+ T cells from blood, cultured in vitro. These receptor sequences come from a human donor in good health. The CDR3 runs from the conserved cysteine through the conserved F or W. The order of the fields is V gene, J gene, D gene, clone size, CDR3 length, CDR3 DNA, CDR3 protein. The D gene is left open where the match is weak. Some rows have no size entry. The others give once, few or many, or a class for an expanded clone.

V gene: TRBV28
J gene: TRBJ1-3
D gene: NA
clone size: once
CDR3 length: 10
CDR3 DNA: TGTGCCACGGGACGAGACACCATATATTTT
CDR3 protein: CATGRDTIYF

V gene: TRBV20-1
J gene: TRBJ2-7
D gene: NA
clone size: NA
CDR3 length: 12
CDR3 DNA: TGCAGTGCTAAGAGAGGGCATTACGAGCAGTACTTC
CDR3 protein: CSAKRGHYEQYF

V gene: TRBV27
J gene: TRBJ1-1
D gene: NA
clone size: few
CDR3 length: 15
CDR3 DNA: TGTGCCAGCAGTTCGGGGGTTATACTGAACACTGAAGCTTTCTTT
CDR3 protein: CASSSGVILNTEAFF

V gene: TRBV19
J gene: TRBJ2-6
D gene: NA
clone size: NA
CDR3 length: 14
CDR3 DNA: TGTGCCAGTAGCACCTTTTCCGGGGCCAACGTCCTGACTTTC
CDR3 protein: CASSTFSGANVLTF

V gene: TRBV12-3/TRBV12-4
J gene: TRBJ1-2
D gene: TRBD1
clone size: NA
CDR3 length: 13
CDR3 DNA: TGTGCCAGCAGCCGACAGGGTAACTATGGCTACACCTTC
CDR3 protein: CASSRQGNYGYTF

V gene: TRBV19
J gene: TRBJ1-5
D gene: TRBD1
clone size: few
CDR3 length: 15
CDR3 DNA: TGTGCCAGTAGTATAGGACAGGGGATCCGTCAGCCCCAGCATTTT
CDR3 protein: CASSIGQGIRQPQHF

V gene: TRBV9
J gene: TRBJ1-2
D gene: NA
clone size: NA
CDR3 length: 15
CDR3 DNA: TGTGCCAGCAGCCCCTTATCGGACAGCCTCTATGGCTACACCTTC
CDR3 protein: CASSPLSDSLYGYTF

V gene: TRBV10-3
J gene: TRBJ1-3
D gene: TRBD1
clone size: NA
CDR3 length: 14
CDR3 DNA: TGTGCCACCTACGACAGGGGGCCTGGAAACACCATATATTTT
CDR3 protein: CATYDRGPGNTIYF

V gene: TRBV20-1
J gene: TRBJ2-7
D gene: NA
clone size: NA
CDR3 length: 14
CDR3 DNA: TGCAGTGCTAGAGATTGGCAGGTCCTCTACGAGCAGTACTTC
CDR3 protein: CSARDWQVLYEQYF

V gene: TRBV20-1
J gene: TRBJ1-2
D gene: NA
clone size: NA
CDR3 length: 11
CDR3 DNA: TGCAGTGCTAGAGAAGGACTTCATTCCAGCTTC
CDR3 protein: CSAREGLHSSF

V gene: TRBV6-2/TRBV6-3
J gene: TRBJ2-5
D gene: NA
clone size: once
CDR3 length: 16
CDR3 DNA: TGTGCCGGCAGTTACTCGGCAGAGAAAAAGGAAGAGACCCAGTACTTC
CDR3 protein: CAGSYSAEKKEETQYF

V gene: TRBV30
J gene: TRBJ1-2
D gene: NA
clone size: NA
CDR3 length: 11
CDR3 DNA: TGTGCCTGGAGCTATAACTATGGCTACACCTTC
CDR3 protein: CAWSYNYGYTF

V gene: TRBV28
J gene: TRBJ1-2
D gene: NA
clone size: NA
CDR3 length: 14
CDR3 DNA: TGTGCCAGCAGACCTGACACGGGGGGCGGTGGCTACACCTTC
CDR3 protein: CASRPDTGGGGYTF

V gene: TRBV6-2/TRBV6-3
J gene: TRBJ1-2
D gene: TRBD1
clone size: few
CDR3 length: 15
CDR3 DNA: TGTGCCAGCAGCCGGCCGGGACAGGGGGTCTATGGCTACACCTTC
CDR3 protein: CASSRPGQGVYGYTF

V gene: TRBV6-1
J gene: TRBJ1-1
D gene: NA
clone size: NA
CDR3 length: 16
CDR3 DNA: TGTGCCAGCAGTGGAGCGTTCGGCCGTTTGAAGACTGAAGCTTTCTTT
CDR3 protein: CASSGAFGRLKTEAFF

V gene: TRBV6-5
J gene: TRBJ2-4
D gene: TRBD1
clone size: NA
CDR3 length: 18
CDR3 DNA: TGTGCCAGCAGTTACTGGCGGGGACAGGGGGCAACCAAAAACATTCAGTACTTC
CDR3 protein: CASSYWRGQGATKNIQYF

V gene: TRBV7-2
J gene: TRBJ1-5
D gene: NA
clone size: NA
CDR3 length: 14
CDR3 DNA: TGTGCCAGCAGCCGACAGCATAGCAATCAGCCCCAGCATTTT
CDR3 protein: CASSRQHSNQPQHF

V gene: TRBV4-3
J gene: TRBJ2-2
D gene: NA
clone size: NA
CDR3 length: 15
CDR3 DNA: TGCGCCAGCAGCCCCAGGACTCGCTCCACCGGGGAGCTGTTTTTT
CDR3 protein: CASSPRTRSTGELFF

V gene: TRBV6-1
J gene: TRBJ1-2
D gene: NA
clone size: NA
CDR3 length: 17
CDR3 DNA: TGTGCCAGCAGTGGTCGCGTACAGAGAATAAGGCTCTATGGCTACACCTTC
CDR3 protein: CASSGRVQRIRLYGYTF

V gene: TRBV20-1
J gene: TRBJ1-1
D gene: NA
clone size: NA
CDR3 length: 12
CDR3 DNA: TGCAGTGCTAGACGACCGAACACTGAAGCTTTCTTT
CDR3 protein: CSARRPNTEAFF

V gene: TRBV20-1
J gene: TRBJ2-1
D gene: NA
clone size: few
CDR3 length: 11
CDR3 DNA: TGCAGTGCTAGCCAGTACAATGAGCAGTTCTTC
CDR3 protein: CSASQYNEQFF

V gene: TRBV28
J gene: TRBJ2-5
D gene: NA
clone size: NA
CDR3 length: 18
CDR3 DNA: TGTGCCAGCAGTCTGGGGGGGCCTAGCGCTCCCTGGGGAGAGACCCAGTACTTC
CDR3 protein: CASSLGGPSAPWGETQYF

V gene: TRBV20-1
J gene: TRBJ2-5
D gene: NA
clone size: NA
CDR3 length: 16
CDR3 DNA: TGCAGTGCTAGAACTCCAGGGAGCCGGAGGGGAGAGACCCAGTACTTC
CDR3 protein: CSARTPGSRRGETQYF

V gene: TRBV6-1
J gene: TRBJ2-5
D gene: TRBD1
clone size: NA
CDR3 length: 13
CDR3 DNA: TGTGCCAGCAGTGAAGACAGGGGAGAGACCCAGTACTTC
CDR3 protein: CASSEDRGETQYF

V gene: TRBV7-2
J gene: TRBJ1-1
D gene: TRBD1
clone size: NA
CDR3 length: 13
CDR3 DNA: TGTGCCAGCAGCTTAGCGGGGGACAGGGGAGCTTTCTTT
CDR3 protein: CASSLAGDRGAFF

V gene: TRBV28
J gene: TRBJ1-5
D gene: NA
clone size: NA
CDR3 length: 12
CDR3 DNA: TGTGCCAGCAGTTCTGGGGGGCAGCCCCAGCATTTT
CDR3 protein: CASSSGGQPQHF

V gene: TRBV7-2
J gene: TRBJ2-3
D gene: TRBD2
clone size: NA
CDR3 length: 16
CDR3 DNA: TGTGCCAGCAGCGACGGACTAGCGGGAGTGCCAGATACGCAGTATTTT
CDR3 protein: CASSDGLAGVPDTQYF

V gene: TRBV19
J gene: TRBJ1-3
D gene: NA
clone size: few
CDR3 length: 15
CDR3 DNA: TGTGCCAGTAGTATTTACTTAAGCTCTGGAAACACCATATATTTT
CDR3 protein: CASSIYLSSGNTIYF